This TCR beta chain originates from a study of blood T cells in healthy people across ages. Germline CDR1 is SGHTA and CDR2 is FQGNSA. CDR3 size: 14 residues. The V end was cut by 2 bases, the J end by 2 bases, with 9 bases between. A second PCR of 7 to 11 cycles used a sample-barcoded 5' primer and a J-beta primer mix. MiXCR, run by TCRdb on the 5' RACE reads, gives a single entry per CDR3 protein. The table lists about 640,000 distinct CDR3 sequences, about 53% of them singletons. This rearrangement joins TRBV7-2 to TRBJ1-1; no definite D call. The TCR comes from a man in his sixties in good health. The sequenced material came from blood. CDR3 protein: CASSLRVGNTEAFF. The CDR3 DNA reads as TGTGCCAGCAGCTTAAGGGTTGGAAACACTGAAGCTTTCTTT.